A selection of T cell receptor beta chains follows, all from one sample in a study of CD8+ T cells in alopecia areata. Assay: immunoSEQ multiplex PCR; the TCRdb copy retains only in-frame clones and omits some. Among 100,000 to 150,000 clones, around two fifths were seen once, and the ten largest hold roughly 3.3%. Material for sequencing was CD4+ T cells sorted from blood. Source of these receptors: a human donor with alopecia areata. CDR3s include the opening cysteine and the closing phenylalanine or tryptophan. The order of the fields is D gene, V gene, clone size, J gene, CDR3 DNA, CDR3 protein. The D gene is left open where the match is weak. Size is stated for part of the rows, as once, few or many counts, or as a class when the clone is expanded.

-	TRBV15	few	TRBJ2-2	TGTGCCACCAGCAGAGACCCCCGAGGGGAGCTGTTTTTT	CATSRDPRGELFF
-	TRBV30	few	TRBJ2-3	TGTGCCTGGAGTGTAGTTCCTAAAGATACGCAGTATTTT	CAWSVVPKDTQYF
-	TRBV5-1	-	TRBJ2-3	TGCGCCAGCAGCTTCAACGGAGATACGCAGTATTTT	CASSFNGDTQYF
-	TRBV28	few	TRBJ2-7	TGTGCCAGCAGTCCATTTTACGAGCAGTACTTC	CASSPFYEQYF
TRBD1	TRBV5-1	-	TRBJ2-7	TGCGCCAGCAGCTTGGTCGACAGGGACCACGAGCAGTACTTC	CASSLVDRDHEQYF
TRBD2	TRBV29-1	-	TRBJ2-5	TGCAGCGTTCGCTTAGCGGGCCCGGTCGGGACCCAGTACTTC	CSVRLAGPVGTQYF
-	TRBV9	few	TRBJ2-7	TGTGCCAGCAGCTCGGACTACCCCCCCTACGAGCAGTACTTC	CASSSDYPPYEQYF
TRBD1	TRBV23-1	few	TRBJ1-5	TGCGCCAGCAGTCATCCTGGACAGGACACTCAGCCCCAGCATTTT	CASSHPGQDTQPQHF
-	TRBV11-2	-	TRBJ2-2	TGTGCCAGCAGCTTACATAGGGGTACTCATCCCGGGGAGCTGTTTTTT	CASSLHRGTHPGELFF
-	TRBV29-1	-	TRBJ1-1	TGCAGCGGAGTGCCGGTGAACACTGAAGCTTTCTTT	CSGVPVNTEAFF
TRBD2	TRBV29-1	-	TRBJ2-3	TGCAGCGACCAGGGGGGCGGGAGGGGCACAGATACGCAGTATTTT	CSDQGGGRGTDTQYF
-	TRBV30	-	TRBJ1-1	TGTGCCTGGAACCGGGGAACGAACACTGAAGCTTTCTTT	CAWNRGTNTEAFF
-	TRBV29-1	-	TRBJ2-2	TGCAGCGCCCGGGGGGGACAGGAGAAAACCGGGGAGCTGTTTTTT	CSARGGQEKTGELFF
-	TRBV2	-	TRBJ1-1	TGTGCCAGCAGTGTCGAGGACACAAACACTGAAGCTTTCTTT	CASSVEDTNTEAFF
-	TRBV9	-	TRBJ2-2	TGTGCCAGCAGCCCCCTAAGTACAACCGGGGAGCTGTTTTTT	CASSPLSTTGELFF
-	TRBV6-4	-	TRBJ2-3	TGTGCCAGCAGCTCCGTGGGCGGACCATGGGCCCAAGATACGCAGTATTTT	CASSSVGGPWAQDTQYF
-	TRBV18	few	TRBJ2-7	TGTGCCAGCTCACCGACACAGGGTTCTTCCTACGAGCAGTACTTC	CASSPTQGSSYEQYF
-	TRBV5-1	-	TRBJ2-1	TGCGCCAGCAGCTTGGCTAGTAGTCCCGATGAGCAGTTCTTC	CASSLASSPDEQFF
-	TRBV4-3	-	TRBJ2-1	TGCGCCAGCAGTCCGGACAGTTACCCCCTCAATGAGCAGTTCTTC	CASSPDSYPLNEQFF
-	TRBV29-1	-	TRBJ2-7	TGCAGCGCTGGTAGCCTCCACTCCTACGAGCAGTACTTC	CSAGSLHSYEQYF
-	TRBV19	-	TRBJ1-4	TGTGCCAGTAGCCCCCAGAGGGGTAATGAAAAACTGTTTTTT	CASSPQRGNEKLFF
-	TRBV5-4	-	TRBJ2-7	TGTGCCAGCAGCCCGACGGGCGGAAGTAACGAGCAGTACTTC	CASSPTGGSNEQYF
TRBD1	TRBV15	-	TRBJ2-3	TGTGCCACCAGCAGTGATTGGGACAGGGGCTTGGCAGATACGCAGTATTTT	CATSSDWDRGLADTQYF
-	TRBV4-3	-	TRBJ2-2	TGCGCCAGCAGCCCGGACGGGAACACCGGGGAGCTGTTTTTT	CASSPDGNTGELFF
-	TRBV28	few	TRBJ1-2	TGTGCCAGCAGTTCTAACTATGGCTACACCTTC	CASSSNYGYTF
TRBD1	TRBV7-9	medium-sized	TRBJ2-1	TGTGCCACGGGCAGAGGGACAGGGGTAGCGGATGAGCAGTTCTTC	CATGRGTGVADEQFF
-	TRBV18	few	TRBJ1-5	TGTGCCAGCTCACCATACAATCAGCCCCAGCATTTT	CASSPYNQPQHF
-	TRBV29-1	few	TRBJ2-5	TGCAGCGGTCGTCAGGGGCGAGAGACCCAGTACTTC	CSGRQGRETQYF
-	TRBV7-2	-	TRBJ1-5	TGTGCCAGCAGCTTAGACCACCAGCCCCAGCATTTT	CASSLDHQPQHF
TRBD2	TRBV5-6	-	TRBJ2-3	TGTGCCAGCAGCTTGTCCGGGGGGGCCCCGGATACGCAGTATTTT	CASSLSGGAPDTQYF
TRBD1	TRBV18	few	TRBJ2-4	TGTGCCAGCTCAGAAGACAGGGGAAGCATCAACATTCAGTACTTC	CASSEDRGSINIQYF
-	TRBV29-1	-	TRBJ1-2	TGCAGCGTTGTAGGCGGTGTTGGGGTCGACTATGGCTACACCTTC	CSVVGGVGVDYGYTF
-	TRBV30	-	TRBJ1-2	TGTGCCTGGAGTTGGCAGACTGTAGTTTATGGCTACACCTTC	CAWSWQTVVYGYTF
TRBD1	TRBV9	once	TRBJ2-3	TGTGCCAGCAGCGTGGACAGGTTCCCTAGCACAGATACGCAGTATTTT	CASSVDRFPSTDTQYF
-	TRBV30	-	TRBJ2-1	TGTGCCTGGAGTGTTATCCCGGGAAAGCAGTTCTTC	CAWSVIPGKQFF
TRBD1	TRBV7-6	-	TRBJ2-5	TGTGCCAGCAGCTTCTGGACAGGCAGTATCCAAGAGACCCAGTACTTC	CASSFWTGSIQETQYF
-	TRBV29-1	few	TRBJ1-1	TGCAGCGTGGGGGCTGGTGGTGCCACTGAAGCTTTCTTT	CSVGAGGATEAFF
-	TRBV4-3	-	TRBJ2-3	TGCGCCAGCAGCCAAGGGGCCTGGATAACCGATACGCAGTATTTT	CASSQGAWITDTQYF
TRBD1	TRBV7-9	-	TRBJ2-5	TGTGCCAGCATTCCAGCGAGGGGGCGGAAGACCCAGTACTTC	CASIPARGRKTQYF
TRBD1	TRBV2	few	TRBJ2-2	TGTGCCAGCAGGGACAGGGCGGGGAACACCGGGGAGCTGTTTTTT	CASRDRAGNTGELFF
TRBD2	TRBV30	-	TRBJ2-1	TGTGCCTGGGACAGGGGACTAGCGGGAGCGGTTGAGCAGTTCTTC	CAWDRGLAGAVEQFF
-	TRBV23-1	once	TRBJ2-2	TGCGCCAGCAGTCTGGAGGGGGCGTTCACCGGGGAGCTGTTTTTT	CASSLEGAFTGELFF
TRBD1	TRBV2	-	TRBJ2-6	TGTGCCAGCGGACAGGAATCTGGGGCCAACGTCCTGACTTTC	CASGQESGANVLTF
-	TRBV5-6	few	TRBJ2-7	TGTGCCAGCAGCTTGGCTCAGGGAGCATACGAGCAGTACTTC	CASSLAQGAYEQYF
-	TRBV11-3	-	TRBJ2-7	TGTGCCAGCAGCTTAGCGGGAAGTGGACTCCTGAAATACGAGCAGTACTTC	CASSLAGSGLLKYEQYF
-	TRBV30	-	TRBJ2-7	TGTGCCTGGAGTGTACTAGGGCTCGCCTACGAGCAGTACTTC	CAWSVLGLAYEQYF